This T cell receptor (beta chain) was identified in a study of T cell responses to AZD1222 COVID-19 vaccine. Germline CDR1 is SGHTA and CDR2 is FQGTGA. V lost 5 bases and J lost 2; bases outside the gene matches: 11. The CDR3 runs to 18 residues. Study-level points and caveats: Among the donors, most were white British and more were female, and clonal diversity was possibly underestimated. Samples come after the peak T cell response, not at day 14. Spike-specific TCRs gained breadth and depth after people received two AZD1222 doses. Of the AZD1222 recipients, only 5 or 6 were seropositive at baseline.

About this clone itself: The antigen remains unidentified.

Sequencing was performed with immunoSEQ multiplex PCR; in TCRdb, only in-frame clones are kept and a portion is missing. The data show 65,000 to 80,000 clones, about 90% seen once. This material consisted of peripheral blood, taken on day 0 of AZD1222 vaccination. This TCR came from an adult in good health. The rearrangement uses TRBV7-3 and TRBJ2-1; 11 bases line up with TRBD2. The CDR3 region is CASSTGLAELGAYNEQFF. As DNA, the CDR3 is TGTGCCAGCAGCACGGGACTAGCGGAACTCGGCGCCTACAATGAGCAGTTCTTC.